This T cell receptor (beta chain) originates from a study of cytomegalovirus exposure and HLA in healthy donors. This CDR3 has 14 residues. The ends were cut back, 5 bases at V and 5 bases at J, with 12 bases in the middle. Germline lookup yields CDR1 SEHNR and CDR2 FQNEAQ (reference sequence). About this clone itself: Its antigen is not known.

TCRdb's table, derived via immunoSEQ multiplex PCR, lists solely in-frame clones and lacks some. The profile shows about 180,000 clones, approximately 89% of them singletons. Study-wide points: Some TCR beta chains (164 of them) were listed as cytomegalovirus-associated.

The specimen sequenced was PBMCs. V and J are TRBV7-9 and TRBJ2-2; TRBD1 is a possible D gene (7 bases). The source is a man between 18 and 29 years old in good health and CMV-seropositive. The CDR3 reads CASSMTGTTGELFF. CDR3 bases: TGTGCCAGCAGCATGACAGGGACTACCGGGGAGCTGTTTTTT.